This T cell receptor (beta chain) emerged from a study of T cells in Graves' hyperthyroidism and ophthalmopathy. As regards this clonotype: Its antigen is still unknown. An end of the junction does not agree with germline; a read error may underlie this.

Among ophthalmopathy patients, the Clinical Activity Score reached at least 3, the NOSPECS grade reached at least 4, and duration remained under 3 months. Diagnoses rested on clinical symptoms, serum thyroxine and TRAb, thyroid ultrasound and orbital computed tomography. Fresh peripheral blood, roughly 9.8 ml of it, supplied the PBMCs. General study points: Ophthalmopathy cases were set apart from stable hyperthyroidism by a 13 V-J model.

There were TCR beta CDR3 regions amplified from RNA transcripts. HTBI primers were employed in a first-round RT-PCR of the TCR CDR3. Each CDR3 protein gets one entry after TCRdb re-called the multiplex PCR reads with MiXCR. The sample carries 500,000 to 750,000 distinct CDR3 sequences, 12% to 15% recorded once. This CDR3 comprises 11 residues. Germline CDR1 and CDR2: DFQATT and SNEGSKA (reference sequence). The clonotype was recovered from a woman aged 18-30 years with Graves' ophthalmopathy. Sequencing input: blood. V usage is TRBV20-1 and J usage is TRBJ1-1; D not resolved. The CDR3 here is CSASFSGVVLF. The CDR3, as DNA: TGCAGTGCAAGCTTCTCTGGAGTGGTGCTCTTT.